Following are 6 T cell receptor beta chains from one sample sequenced in a study of shared clonotypes between healthy human individuals. Positively selected for CCR7, the CD45RO-negative cells used as naive CD8 cells excluded terminally differentiated effector memory CD45RA+ cells. Clones were sequenced by immunoSEQ multiplex PCR, and TCRdb holds only the in-frame ones, with some missing. The data show 800,000 or so clones, with around 96% seen just once and under 0.3% held by the top ten. The specimen was naive CD8+ T cells sorted from blood. The receptor set was obtained from a man aged 25 to 40 in good health.

This rearrangement joins TRBV7-9 to TRBJ2-2, with D perhaps being TRBD1 or TRBD2 (5 bases each). Germline CDR1 SEHNR, CDR2 FQNEAQ (reference sequence). The CDR3 length is 15 residues. Trimming took off 5 bases at V and 3 bases at J, with 13 bases between the two ends. The CDR3 sequence is CASSRDPAYTGELFF. The CDR3 DNA reads as TGTGCCAGCAGCCGGGACCCCGCTTACACCGGGGAGCTGTTTTTT.

The count of this clone is one. The chain recombines TRBV29-1 with TRBJ1-1, with TRBD1 matching 9 bases. The CDR3 consists of 13 residues. In germline, CDR1 is SQVTM, CDR2 ANQGSEA. Trimming cost V 5 bases and J 6 bases; bases outside gene matches: 7. The chain's CDR3 is CSVTGGEEPEAFF. For the CDR3, the DNA is TGCAGCGTTACAGGGGGCGAGGAACCTGAAGCTTTCTTT.

The chain joins TRBV7-9 to TRBJ2-4, with D tentatively TRBD1 or TRBD2 (6 bases each). Germline V gene data show CDR1 as SEHNR and CDR2 as FQNEAQ (reference sequence). Between the trimmed V and J ends, which lost 0 bases and 4 bases, there was a span of 7 bases. The CDR3 totals 14 residues. DNA for the CDR3: TGTGCCAGCAGCTTAGCAGGGGGGAAAAACATTCAGTACTTC. This encodes CASSLAGGKNIQYF.

The chain employs TRBV28 and TRBJ1-2; TRBD1 matches 8 bases. This CDR3 contains 17 residues. Trimming removed 6 bases from V and 3 bases from J; junction bases left unmatched: 15. Germline V gene lookup returns CDR1 MDHEN and CDR2 SYDVKM. CDR3 bases: TGTGCCAGCAGACCTGGGACAGGTATCCGGGGGGACTATGGCTACACCTTC. Amino acids: CASRPGTGIRGDYGYTF.

V gene TRBV7-6 combines with J gene TRBJ2-5, with 7 bases fitting TRBD1. V was clipped by 6 bases and J by 3 bases; unmatched bases: 7. CDR3 length: 14 amino acids. The germline V gene encodes CDR1 SGHVS and CDR2 FNYEAQ. The DNA for the CDR3 is TGTGCCAGCAGGTCCACAGGGGTGGAAGAGACCCAGTACTTC. Its protein is CASRSTGVEETQYF.

The rearrangement uses TRBV4-1 and TRBJ2-3; TRBD2 matches at 12 bases. The V gene end was trimmed by 4 bases and the J gene end by 3 bases; junction bases not matched to a gene: 2. This CDR3 comprises 15 residues. CDR1 and CDR2 (germline): MGHRA, YSYEKL. DNA for the CDR3: TGCGCCAGCAGCCCTCTAGCGGGAGGGACAGATACGCAGTATTTT. Protein sequence: CASSPLAGGTDTQYF.